The T cell receptor beta chain described here comes from a study of Ad26.COV2.S vaccination and SARS-CoV-2 variants. Treatment described: roughly 19 received Ad26.COV2.S at low or high dose, single or two shots; about 5 received placebo; per-sample allocation not given. Day 63 after the first injection of vaccine or placebo was the sampling time. Sequenced by immunoSEQ multiplex PCR; TCRdb stores in-frame clones only, minus some. There are hundreds of thousands of clones in the sample; 80% to 90% occur only once, and about 11% lies in the top ten. Study-wide results and caveats: Total T cell responses may have been underestimated by the TCR breadth and depth analyses.

The germline V and J ends were trimmed by 4 bases and 0 bases, with 16 bases remaining between them. Germline loops: CDR1 SGDLS, CDR2 YYNGEE. The CDR3 has 16 amino acids. In regard to this clone: Its target is not known.

This rearrangement joins TRBV9 to TRBJ1-2, with D unresolved. This receptor was taken from a person aged 18-65 years who received the Ad26.COV2.S COVID-19 vaccine or a placebo. The sequencing here drew on peripheral blood, taken in a trial of Ad26.COV2.S vaccine versus placebo. This CDR3 is CASSSPRYGSNYGYTF. The CDR3 nucleotides read TGTGCCAGCAGCTCCCCCAGATACGGTTCTAACTATGGCTACACCTTC.